What follows describes a single T cell receptor (beta chain). As yet, its antigen is unknown. The sample is drawn from a study of shared clonotypes between healthy human individuals. Study-level results: Depth was large, yet rarefaction showed that sorted-subset sequencing was incomplete. Generation probabilities were higher for clonotypes shared across all four sorted-subset donors than for unshared ones.

On sorted subsets, replicate PCRs used 200 ng DNA, or some 28,000 T cell genomes. Here immunoSEQ multiplex PCR was the method, and the copy in TCRdb shows in-frame clones only, minus some. Among around 2.5 million clones listed, approximately 94% were seen once. The origin of this receptor is a man between 18 and 35 years old in good health. Some clones in this sample may be carry-over from other donors' samples. Sequenced: naive CD4+ T cells from PBMCs. Subset specified: CD45RA+ positively selected.

The CDR3 protein is CASSFPPGTSVRDEQFF. CDR3 nucleotides: TGCGCCAGCAGCTTTCCCCCCGGGACTAGCGTTAGGGATGAGCAGTTCTTC. The chain carries TRBV5-1 and TRBJ2-1; TRBD2 matches 10 bases. After removal of 2 bases from V and 8 bases from J, the junction contained 13 bases not matched to a gene. The CDR3 runs to 17 residues. Germline V CDR1 and CDR2: SGHRS, YFSETQ.